The 14 T cell receptor beta chains presented below share a single source sample, sequenced in a study of T-cell reconstitution after alpha-beta-depleted transplantation in children. The library targeted TCRbeta and was prepared with unique molecular identifiers. TCRdb re-analysed the PCR reads in MiXCR, keeping a single row per CDR3 protein. The data hold approximately 640,000 distinct CDR3 sequences, with roughly 15% observed a single time. Sequenced material: PBMCs from the stem cell graft donor, taken from the stem cell graft. Receptors originate from a human donor who donated a stem cell graft to a child with acute myeloid leukemia.

This clonotype occurred a few times. V is TRBV28 and J is TRBJ2-7, with D tentatively TRBD2 (5 bases). Trimming stripped 2 bases from V and 6 bases from J, with 11 bases between. This CDR3 contains 13 residues. CDR1 and CDR2 (germline): MDHEN, SYDVKM. The DNA for the CDR3 is TGTGCCAGCAGTTTAACCCGTGGACTCGAGCAGTACGTC. Encoded protein: CASSLTRGLEQYV.

This clonotype was seen repeatedly, ten times or more. The rearrangement uses TRBV11-2 and TRBJ2-7, with 9 nucleotides matching TRBD1. The CDR3 spans 14 residues. Trimming took 3 bases from V and 3 from J; bases not matched to a gene: 3. Germline V gene sequence: CDR1 SGHAT, CDR2 FQNNGV. CDR3 nucleotide sequence: TGTGCCAGCAGCTTGTCGGGACAGGGCTACGAGCAGTACGTC. Protein: CASSLSGQGYEQYV.

In this sample, this clonotype turned up many times. This chain links TRBV20-1 with TRBJ2-3; 10 nucleotides match TRBD2. The V and J ends lost 1 base and 1 base, in that order; junction bases with no gene match: 8. The CDR3 runs 17 residues. CDR1 and CDR2 (germline): DFQATT, SNEGSKA (reference sequence). The chain's CDR3 is CSARVAFTSGGTDTQYF. CDR3 DNA: TGCAGTGCTAGAGTGGCATTTACTAGCGGGGGCACAGATACGCAGTATTTT.

This clonotype was seen at least ten times. The genes are TRBV5-1 and TRBJ1-6; 9 bases match TRBD1. The trim removed 2 bases at V and 9 bases at J, leaving 18 bases unmatched. CDR1 and CDR2 from the germline V gene are SGHRS and YFSETQ. The CDR3 runs 19 residues. The CDR3, as DNA: TGCGCCAGCAGCTTACCGGGCTTCGATTTGGACAGGGGCAGTTCACCCCTCCACTTT. Translated: CASSLPGFDLDRGSSPLHF.

This clonotype was seen a few times. The chain combines TRBV27 with TRBJ1-6, with D possibly being TRBD1 (5 bases). This CDR3 has 15 residues. The V gene's germline CDR1 is MNHEY and CDR2 SMNVEV (reference sequence). The germline V and J ends were trimmed by 7 bases and 8 bases, with 18 bases remaining between them. This CDR3 is CASTGGRVEDSPLHF. DNA for the CDR3: TGTGCCAGCACGGGGGGTCGGGTTGAGGATTCACCCCTCCACTTT.

The table lists this clonotype with a few counts. The rearrangement links TRBV6-1 to TRBJ2-3; D is uncertain. Germline loops: CDR1 MNHNS, CDR2 SASEGT. The CDR3 contains 13 residues. V dropped 6 bases and J dropped 3 bases, with 10 bases sitting between them. DNA for the CDR3: TGTGCCAGCAGAGGCCGGGTTACAGATACGCAGTATTTT. It codes for CASRGRVTDTQYF.

The J gene is TRBJ2-3, the V gene TRBV20-1, with a possible D match to TRBD2 (5 bases). V was shortened by 6 bases and J by 2 bases, with 12 bases between the two germline ends. CDR3 size: 13 residues. CDR1 DFQATT and CDR2 SNEGSKA come from the germline V gene (reference sequence). CDR3 amino acids: CSAEERYTDTQYF. The CDR3, as DNA: TGCAGTGCCGAGGAGCGGTACACAGATACGCAGTATTTT.

Turning to this clonotype: Germline and junction disagree at one end, which may indicate a read error. The chain employs TRBV12-3 or TRBV12-4 and TRBJ2-1, with D possibly being TRBD1 (6 bases). This CDR3 is built from 13 residues. This CDR3 is CASSLNRVNDQFF. CDR3 nucleotide sequence: TGTGCCAGCAGTTTAAACAGGGTTAATGACCAGTTCTTC.

This sequence joins TRBV12-3 or TRBV12-4 and TRBJ2-1; 11 nucleotides agree with TRBD2. The CDR3 is 15 amino acids. V gave up 3 bases and J gave up 7 bases; unmatched junction bases: 5. The CDR3 sequence: CASSFFSGGANEQFF. In nucleotides, the CDR3 is TGTGCCAGCAGTTTTTTTAGCGGGGGGGCAAATGAGCAGTTCTTC.

The V gene is TRBV9, the J gene TRBJ1-2; 7 bases map to TRBD1. Unmatched junction bases numbered 14, after V lost 4 bases and J lost 8 bases. Germline CDR1 SGDLS, CDR2 YYNGEE. The CDR3 length is 15 residues. The CDR3 spells CASSSQTGPHSGYTF. CDR3 sequence (DNA): TGTGCCAGCAGCTCTCAGACAGGGCCTCACTCGGGCTACACCTTC.

This clonotype was recorded at least ten times. The rearrangement links TRBV29-1 to TRBJ1-5; maybe TRBD1 (6 bases). This CDR3 contains 14 residues. Germline V lookup: CDR1 SQVTM, CDR2 ANQGSEA. Trimming shortened V by 8 bases and J by 7 bases, and 21 bases separated the two germline ends. The CDR3 loop is CSPRVQGREQPQHF. The CDR3 bases are TGCAGCCCGAGGGTTCAGGGGAGAGAACAGCCCCAGCATTTT. The full variable domain, rest sourced from reference TRBV29-1 and TRBJ1-5, is SAVISQKPSRDICQRGTSLTIQCQVDSQVTMMFWYRQQPGQSLTLIATANQGSEATYESGFVIDKFPISRPNLTFSTLTVSNMSPEDSSIYLCSPRVQGREQPQHFGDGTRLSIL.

This clonotype was seen ten or more times. The chain combines TRBV9 with TRBJ1-1; D is undetermined. The CDR3 consists of 12 residues. Trimming left V 3 bases short and J 1 base short, with 4 bases between. Germline assignment: CDR1 SGDLS and CDR2 YYNGEE. The CDR3: CASSEQNTEAFF. The CDR3 nucleotides are TGTGCCAGCAGCGAACAGAACACTGAAGCTTTCTTT.

This clonotype was recorded at least ten times. The chain employs TRBV5-1 and TRBJ1-1; unclear D gene. Germline CDR1 is SGHRS and CDR2 is YFSETQ. The CDR3 has 13 residues. V dropped 0 bases and J dropped 1 base, with 4 bases sitting between them. The CDR3 here is CASSLETNTEAFF. Written as DNA, the CDR3 is TGCGCCAGCAGCTTGGAGACGAACACTGAAGCTTTCTTT. The full variable domain, completed using reference TRBV5-1 and TRBJ1-1, is KAGVTQTPRYLIKTRGQQVTLSCSPISGHRSVSWYQQTPGQGLQFLFEYFSETQRNKGNFPGRFSGRQFSNSRSEMNVSTLELGDSALYLCASSLETNTEAFFGQGTRLTVV.

The J gene is TRBJ1-1, the V gene TRBV7-2, with a tentative D call TRBD1 (6 bases). The CDR3 is made up of 14 amino acids. Germline V gives CDR1 SGHTA, CDR2 FQGNSA. V lost 1 base to trimming and J lost 6 bases, with 12 bases between them. CDR3 loop: CASSLGGTPPEAFF. Written as DNA, the CDR3 is TGTGCCAGCAGCTTAGGGGGGACACCTCCTGAAGCTTTCTTT.